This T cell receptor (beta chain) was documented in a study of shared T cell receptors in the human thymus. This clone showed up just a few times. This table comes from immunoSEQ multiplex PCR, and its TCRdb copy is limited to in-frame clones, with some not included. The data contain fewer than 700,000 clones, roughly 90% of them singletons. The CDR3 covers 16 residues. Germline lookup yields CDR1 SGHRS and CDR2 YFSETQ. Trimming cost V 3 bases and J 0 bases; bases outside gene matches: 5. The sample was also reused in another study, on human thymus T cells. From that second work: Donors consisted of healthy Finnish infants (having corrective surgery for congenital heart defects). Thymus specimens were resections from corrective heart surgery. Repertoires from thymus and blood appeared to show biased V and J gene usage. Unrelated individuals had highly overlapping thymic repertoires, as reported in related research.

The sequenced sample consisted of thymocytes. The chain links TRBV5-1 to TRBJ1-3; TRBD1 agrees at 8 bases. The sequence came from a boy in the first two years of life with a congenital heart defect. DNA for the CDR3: TGCGCCAGCAGCTCTGGACAGGGAAACTCTGGAAACACCATATATTTT. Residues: CASSSGQGNSGNTIYF.